The 15 T cell receptor beta chains reported below all come from one sample, sequenced in a study of Ad26.COV2.S vaccination and SARS-CoV-2 variants. The sample's treatment: some 20 received Ad26.COV2.S at low or high dose, single or two shots; about five received placebo; per-sample allocation not given. The investigators took samples on day 63 after the first vaccine or placebo injection. Some clones are missing from TCRdb's copy, which holds only in-frame ones; the method was immunoSEQ multiplex PCR. The sample lists approximately 480,000 clones; about 83% were seen once. The sequencing used peripheral blood, collected in a trial of Ad26.COV2.S vaccine versus placebo. These receptors came from a person between 18 and 60 years old who received the Ad26.COV2.S COVID-19 vaccine or a placebo.

This sequence joins TRBV9 and TRBJ2-2, with D perhaps matching TRBD1 or TRBD2 (6 bases each). V lost 4 bases and J lost 7, with 14 bases in between. The germline gives CDR1 SGDLS, CDR2 YYNGEE. This CDR3 is built from 14 residues. CDR3 in DNA: TGTGCCAGCAGCCCAAGGGGGGCGGGCGGGGAGCTGTTTTTT. It is translated as CASSPRGAGGELFF.

This chain joins TRBV18 and TRBJ2-2; tentatively, D is TRBD2 (6 bases). This CDR3 contains 16 residues. The V end was cut by 3 bases, the J end by 6 bases, with 17 bases between. Germline-derived CDR1 and CDR2 are KGHSH and LQKENI. Here the CDR3 DNA reads TGTGCCAGCTCACCTGGGGGAGGAGGACTCGCCGGGGAGCTGTTTTTT. Its protein product is CASSPGGGGLAGELFF.

V gene TRBV7-2 combines with J gene TRBJ2-5; unclear D gene. Trimming shortened V by 2 bases and J by 5 bases, and 6 bases separated the two germline ends. The CDR3 loop spans 12 amino acids. Germline V gene data show CDR1 as SGHTA and CDR2 as FQGNSA. The CDR3 sequence is CASSLMVETQYF. CDR3 in DNA: TGTGCCAGCAGCTTAATGGTTGAGACCCAGTACTTC. The full variable domain, rest sourced from reference TRBV7-2 and TRBJ2-5, is GAGVSQSPSNKVTEKGKDVELRCDPISGHTALYWYRQSLGQGLEFLIYFQGNSAPDKSGLPSDRFSAERTGGSVSTLTIQRTQQEDSAVYLCASSLMVETQYFGPGTRLLVL.

This clone was detected a few times. The chain joins TRBV5-6 to TRBJ2-7; 11 bases are shared with TRBD2. J was trimmed by 3 bases and V by 2 bases; bases with no gene match: 1. The V gene's germline CDR1 is SGHDT and CDR2 YYEEEE. CDR3 length: 14 amino acids. The CDR3 DNA is TGTGCCAGCAGCTTCACTAGCGGGAGCTACGAGCAGTACTTC. Encoded protein: CASSFTSGSYEQYF.

This clone was observed a few times. The chain joins TRBV19 to TRBJ1-1; no reliable D call. V lost 4 bases and J lost 2, with 14 bases in between. The germline V gene encodes CDR1 LNHDA and CDR2 SQIVND (reference sequence). This CDR3 comprises 15 residues. In DNA, the CDR3 is TGTGCCAGTAGTAGGCCACGGCAGACTAACACTGAAGCTTTCTTT. It yields the protein CASSRPRQTNTEAFF.

The chain joins TRBV30 to TRBJ1-2; the D is unclear. V lost 6 bases, J lost 8 bases, and 10 bases lay in between. This CDR3 comprises 10 residues. CDR1 and CDR2 (germline): GTSNPN, SVGIG (reference sequence). The CDR3 region has the DNA TGTGCCTGCACAGTGGAGGGCTACACCTTC. This codes for CACTVEGYTF.

This chain connects TRBV27 to TRBJ2-7; possibly TRBD1 for D (6 bases). Trimming took 6 bases from V and 2 from J, leaving 11 bases between them. Germline CDR1 reads MNHEY; CDR2 reads SMNVEV (reference sequence). The CDR3 spans 13 residues. The CDR3 DNA reads as TGTGCCAGCAGGACCACAGGGACCTACGAGCAGTACTTC. It translates to CASRTTGTYEQYF.

The gene calls are TRBV7-6 and TRBJ1-5; TRBD1 is a possible D gene (5 bases). Trimming shortened V by 5 bases and J by 5 bases, and 10 bases separated the two germline ends. From germline, CDR1 is SGHVS and CDR2 FNYEAQ. The length of the CDR3 is 13 residues. The CDR3 spells CASSPSGDQPQHF. The CDR3 DNA sequence: TGTGCCAGCAGCCCCTCGGGGGATCAGCCCCAGCATTTT.

This rearrangement joins TRBV19 to TRBJ1-5; D call uncertain. The germline V gene encodes CDR1 LNHDA and CDR2 SQIVND (reference sequence). The V gene lost 4 bases and the J gene lost 5 bases, with 15 bases spanning the gap. This CDR3 region has 15 residues. CDR3 sequence (DNA): TGTGCCAGTAGTACCCGGGCCTTGGTTTATCAGCCCCAGCATTTT. Translation gives CASSTRALVYQPQHF. Based on the CDR3 plus reference TRBV19 and TRBJ1-5, the full variable domain is DGGITQSPKYLFRKEGQNVTLSCEQNLNHDAMYWYRQDPGQGLRLIYYSQIVNDFQKGDIAEGYSVSREKKESFPLTVTSAQKNPTAFYLCASSTRALVYQPQHFGDGTRLSIL.

V gene TRBV6-5 combines with J gene TRBJ2-2; 10 bases are shared with TRBD1. The J segment lost 7 bases and the V segment lost 2 bases, leaving 4 bases of the junction unmatched. Per the germline V gene, CDR1 is MNHEY and CDR2 is SVGAGI. The CDR3 has 15 residues. The CDR3 DNA reads TGTGCCAGCAGTTACACGGACAGGGGGGACGGGGAGCTGTTTTTT. As protein: CASSYTDRGDGELFF.

The chain has TRBV5-1 and TRBJ2-2; the D gene could be TRBD1 or TRBD2 (6 bases each). Trimming took 4 bases from V and 6 from J, leaving 19 bases between them. The CDR3 loop spans 16 amino acids. The germline V gene encodes CDR1 SGHRS and CDR2 YFSETQ. In DNA, the CDR3 is TGCGCCAGCAGCAGACCGGGGGCAGGAGGGGCCGGGGAGCTGTTTTTT. This encodes CASSRPGAGGAGELFF.

This rearrangement joins TRBV18 to TRBJ2-2, with D possibly matching TRBD1 (5 bases). CDR3 length: 13 amino acids. In germline, CDR1 is KGHSH, CDR2 LQKENI. V was cut by 5 bases and J by 7 bases, with 11 bases left in between. The CDR3 reads CASSSRVNGELFF. The CDR3 DNA reads TGTGCCAGCTCATCCAGGGTTAACGGGGAGCTGTTTTTT. Combining the CDR3 with reference TRBV18 and TRBJ2-2 gives the whole variable domain NAGVMQNPRHLVRRRGQEARLRCSPMKGHSHVYWYRQLPEEGLKFMVYLQKENIIDESGMPKERFSAEFPKEGPSILRIQQVVRGDSAAYFCASSSRVNGELFFGEGSRLTVL.

This clone was found once. J is TRBJ2-3 and V is TRBV19; possible D gene TRBD2, 5 bases. V lost 7 bases, J lost 6 bases, and 23 bases lay in between. The CDR3 is made up of 16 amino acids. Germline CDR1 is LNHDA and CDR2 is SQIVND (reference sequence). The CDR3 nucleotides read TGTGCCAGTACCCCGGGATCTACAATTCAAAGGGATACGCAGTATTTT. Translating it yields CASTPGSTIQRDTQYF.

This rearrangement joins TRBV6-5 to TRBJ1-3; a weak D match, TRBD1 (5 bases). The CDR3 loop spans 16 amino acids. V dropped 2 bases and J dropped 1 base, with 12 bases sitting between them. In germline, CDR1 is MNHEY, CDR2 SVGAGI. CDR3 coding DNA: TGTGCCAGCAGTTACGGGGCGAGGGATTCTGGAAACACCATATATTTT. Translation: CASSYGARDSGNTIYF.

V is TRBV6-2 or TRBV6-3 and J is TRBJ1-5; D call uncertain. Germline values: CDR1 MNHEY, CDR2 SVGEGT. The CDR3 runs to 16 residues. Trimming pared 2 bases from V and 0 bases from J, leaving 11 bases between. CDR3 in amino acids: CASSYGVTYSNQPQHF. DNA of the CDR3: TGTGCCAGCAGTTACGGGGTAACTTATAGCAATCAGCCCCAGCATTTT.